This T cell receptor beta chain was profiled in a study of T cell responses to AZD1222 COVID-19 vaccine. Findings and limits, study-wide: The donor group comprised mostly white British people and more females; the analysis possibly underestimated clonal diversity.

CDR3 length: 12 residues. The germline gives CDR1 LGHNT, CDR2 FRNRAP. Trimming pared 1 base from V and 6 bases from J, leaving 4 bases between. The data were produced by immunoSEQ multiplex PCR, yet TCRdb's version contains in-frame clones alone and is incomplete. The table includes 150,000 to 200,000 clones, roughly 92% detected once. A remark on this clone: The antigen is undetermined.

Here the sequenced sample was peripheral blood, taken 28 days after the second AZD1222 dose. The J gene is TRBJ2-1, the V gene TRBV12-5; no clear D. The receptor was isolated from an adult who received the AZD1222 COVID-19 vaccine. CDR3 in amino acids: CASGLESNEQFF. In DNA form, the CDR3 reads TGTGCTAGTGGTTTGGAAAGCAATGAGCAGTTCTTC.